The T cell receptor beta chain under discussion was sequenced for a study of T cells in Graves' hyperthyroidism and ophthalmopathy. Study at large: It was at initial diagnosis, before any treatment, that peripheral blood was collected. Study results and limitations: Ophthalmopathy got predicted by the model a median about six months before its onset.

Researchers took RNA transcripts and amplified the TCR beta CDR3 regions from them. The HTBI primer set drove a first-round RT-PCR of the TCR CDR3. Each CDR3 protein is one row after TCRdb ran MiXCR on the multiplex PCR reads. The sample has more than 300,000 distinct CDR3 sequences; 14% are singletons. This clonotype has only a few counts. What it binds is unknown. Ophthalmopathy patients had moderate-to-severe active disease, CAS ≥3, NOSPECS ≥4, and disease duration under 3 months. Out of roughly 9.1 ml of fresh peripheral blood came the PBMCs. The CDR3 consists of 17 residues. CDR1 and CDR2 from the germline V gene are MNHNS and SASEGT. V shed 5 bases and J 0 bases; nucleotides not matched to a gene: 9.

Sequenced: blood. This TCR was sampled from a woman under 40 with Graves' ophthalmopathy. The chain carries TRBV6-1 and TRBJ2-1, with TRBD1 matching 8 bases. The DNA of the CDR3 is TGTGCCAGCAGTCCCGGACAGGGCCAAAGCTCCTACAATGAGCAGTTCTTC. Translating it yields CASSPGQGQSSYNEQFF.